A selection of T cell receptor beta chains follows, all from one sample in a study of CD8+CD57+ T cells in acquired aplastic anemia. TCRdb redid the calling of the reads with MiXCR, one entry per CDR3 protein. The data contain roughly 170,000 distinct CDR3 sequences, almost 50% of them singletons. The source material was sorted CD4+, CD8+, or CD8+CD57+ T cells (not recorded which) from PBMCs. The receptors here all came from a human donor with aplastic anemia. Both conserved end residues are part of each CDR3. The order of the fields is J gene, V gene, D gene, CDR3 length, clone size, CDR3 DNA, CDR3 protein. The D gene is left open where the match is weak. Clone size is not always given. Where it is, it says once, few, many or a class for expanded clones.

>TRBJ2-5|TRBV9|-|13|-
TGTGCCAGCAGCTTAGGGCACGGTGTCTTCTGTTACTTC
CASSLGHGVFCYF
>TRBJ2-3|TRBV19|TRBD1|14|-
TGTGCCAGTAGTCAGACAGGGTCCCCAGATACGCAGTATTTT
CASSQTGSPDTQYF
>TRBJ1-5|TRBV7-9|-|13|-
TGTGCCAGCAGCGTTGGGGGCAATCGGTCCCAGCATTTT
CASSVGGNRSQHF
>TRBJ2-7|TRBV5-1|-|14|-
TGCGCCAGCAGCTTCGGGGCTGGCGACTACGAGCAGTACTTC
CASSFGAGDYEQYF
>TRBJ1-3|TRBV25-1|-|14|-
TGTGCCAGCAGTGAACAGGGCCTTTTACACACCATATATTTT
CASSEQGLLHTIYF
>TRBJ2-3|TRBV10-1|-|15|few
TGCGCCAGCAGTGAGTTGGGGGGCTCCACAGATACGCAGTATTTT
CASSELGGSTDTQYF
>TRBJ1-2|TRBV29-1|-|8|few
TGCAGCGTTGAAGGCGGGTTCTTC
CSVEGGFF
>TRBJ2-3|TRBV25-1|-|14|-
TGTGCCAGCAGTGATCGCCGACAGACAGATACGCAGTATTTT
CASSDRRQTDTQYF
>TRBJ1-1|TRBV29-1|-|12|-
TGCAGCGGGGGAGTTGCTATAGGGGAGCTTGTATTT
CSGGVAIGELVF
>TRBJ2-7|TRBV7-8|-|13|-
TGTGCCAGCACTGAGACCCCCTCCTACGAGCAGTACTTC
CASTETPSYEQYF
>TRBJ2-4|TRBV25-1|TRBD2|14|-
TGTGCCAGCAGTCCCCCGGGGGAAGCGGGAGTTACATACTTC
CASSPPGEAGVTYF
>TRBJ2-7|TRBV12-3/TRBV12-4|-|12|many
TGTGCCAGCAGTTGGGCCTCGGGCGAGCAGTACTTC
CASSWASGEQYF
>TRBJ2-7|TRBV25-1|-|13|few
TGTGCCAGCAGTTTACCAGGGGCCTACGAGCAGTACTTC
CASSLPGAYEQYF
>TRBJ1-5|TRBV2|-|12|-
TGTGCCAGCAGCAACACCAATCAGCCCCAGCATTTT
CASSNTNQPQHF
>TRBJ1-3|TRBV19|-|12|-
TGTGCCAGTACAGGCTCTGGAAACACCATATATTTT
CASTGSGNTIYF
>TRBJ1-3|TRBV11-2|TRBD1|15|many
TGTGCCAGCAGCTTGGGACAGGGGGCTGGAAACACCATATATTTT
CASSLGQGAGNTIYF
>TRBJ2-7|TRBV2|-|14|-
TGTGCCAGCAGCTCGGATCCTCAATCAGGGGAGCAGTACTTC
CASSSDPQSGEQYF
>TRBJ1-4|TRBV19|-|13|-
TGTGCCAGTCAAGGGAGGGGATATGAAAAACTGTTTTTT
CASQGRGYEKLFF
>TRBJ1-5|TRBV19|-|17|-
TGTGCCAGTAGTTCACACTCGGGGGGGCGAAGGGTTCAGCCCCAGCATTTT
CASSSHSGGRRVQPQHF
>TRBJ2-7|TRBV7-9|-|14|many
TGTGCCAGCAGCTTATATTCGGACCCCTACGAGCAGTACTTC
CASSLYSDPYEQYF
>TRBJ2-3|TRBV19|-|14|few
TGTGCCAGTAGTATAGTAGACCGCACAGATACGCAGTATTTT
CASSIVDRTDTQYF
>TRBJ2-5|TRBV2|-|10|few
TGTGCCAGCAACGGAGTGACCCAGTACTTC
CASNGVTQYF
>TRBJ2-7|TRBV29-1|-|12|few
TGCAGCGTTTCCGGGACCTCCTACGAGCAGTACTTC
CSVSGTSYEQYF
>TRBJ1-2|TRBV14|-|16|many
TGTGCCAGCAGCCAAGCCGGTGCGGGGGCGGGCTATGGCTACACCTTC
CASSQAGAGAGYGYTF
>TRBJ1-2|TRBV24-1|-|15|-
TGTGCCACCAGTGATTCCGGACGTGGTGGCTATGGCTACACCTTC
CATSDSGRGGYGYTF
>TRBJ2-7|TRBV19|-|13|-
TGTGCCAGTAGTATAGCGCCGGAATACGAGCAGTACTTC
CASSIAPEYEQYF
>TRBJ1-5|TRBV15|-|15|-
TGTGCCACCAGCAGAGATCGGGGGTGGGATCAGCCCCAGCATTTT
CATSRDRGWDQPQHF
>TRBJ2-7|TRBV19|TRBD1|14|few
TGTGCCAGCAGCGTGGGACAGGGGGACTACGAGCAGTACTTC
CASSVGQGDYEQYF
>TRBJ2-1|TRBV2|-|14|-
TGTGCCAGCAGTGACGGGGCCTCCTACAATGAGCAGTTCTTC
CASSDGASYNEQFF
>TRBJ1-2|TRBV25-1|-|13|once
TGTGCCAGCAGTGGATCAGGGTCCTATGGCTACACCTTC
CASSGSGSYGYTF
>TRBJ1-6|TRBV2|TRBD1|14|few
TGTGCCAGCAATCCGGGACAGGGTAATTCACCCCTCCACTTT
CASNPGQGNSPLHF
>TRBJ1-2|TRBV5-8|-|12|-
TGTGCCAGCAGTCCTATCGGGGGTGGCTACACCTTC
CASSPIGGGYTF
>TRBJ2-5|TRBV25-1|-|14|-
TGTGCCAGCAGTGAACCAGGGGGGTGGGAGACCCAGTACTTC
CASSEPGGWETQYF
>TRBJ2-5|TRBV20-1|-|14|-
TGCAGTGCTAGCGGGGGACTCGAACAAGAGACCCAGTACTTC
CSASGGLEQETQYF
>TRBJ1-2|TRBV9|TRBD1|13|-
TGTGCCAGCAGCGTGGGGACAGAAGGTGGCTACACCTTC
CASSVGTEGGYTF
>TRBJ2-5|TRBV7-6|TRBD2|16|few
TGTGCCAGCAGCGCCGGGACTAGCGGCCTGGGAGAGACCCAGTACTTC
CASSAGTSGLGETQYF
>TRBJ2-7|TRBV12-3/TRBV12-4|TRBD1|20|-
TGTGCCAGCACAAGGGACAGTGGTTTGGTACTTAGGGAGTTAGTTCCCCAGCAGTACTTC
CASTRDSGLVLRELVPQQYF
>TRBJ2-1|TRBV24-1|TRBD2|16|-
TGTGCCACCAGTGATTCTCTCCCTAGCGGGGTTAATGAGCAGTTCTTC
CATSDSLPSGVNEQFF
>TRBJ2-5|TRBV30|-|16|few
TGTGCCTGGAGCTCTGGATCTGGAGCACTCCAAGAGACCCAGTACTTC
CAWSSGSGALQETQYF
>TRBJ2-7|TRBV29-1|TRBD1|12|-
TGCAGCGGACGGGACAGGGGATACGAGCAGTACTTC
CSGRDRGYEQYF
>TRBJ2-7|TRBV6-1|TRBD2|14|many
TGTGCCAGCAGACTGAGCGGGGGCCCCCACGAGCAGTACTTC
CASRLSGGPHEQYF